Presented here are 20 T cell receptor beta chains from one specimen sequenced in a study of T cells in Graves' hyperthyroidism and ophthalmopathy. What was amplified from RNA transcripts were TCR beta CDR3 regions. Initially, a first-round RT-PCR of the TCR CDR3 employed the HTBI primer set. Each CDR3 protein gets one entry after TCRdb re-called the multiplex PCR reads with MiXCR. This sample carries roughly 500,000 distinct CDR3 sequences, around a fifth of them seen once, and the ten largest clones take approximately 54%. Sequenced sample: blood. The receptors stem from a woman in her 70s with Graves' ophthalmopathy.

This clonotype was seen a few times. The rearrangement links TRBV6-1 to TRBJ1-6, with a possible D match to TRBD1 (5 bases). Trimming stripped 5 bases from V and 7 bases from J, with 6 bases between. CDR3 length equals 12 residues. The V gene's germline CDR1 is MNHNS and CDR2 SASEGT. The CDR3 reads CASSWGNSPLHF. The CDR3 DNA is TGTGCCAGCAGTTGGGGGAATTCACCCCTCCACTTT.

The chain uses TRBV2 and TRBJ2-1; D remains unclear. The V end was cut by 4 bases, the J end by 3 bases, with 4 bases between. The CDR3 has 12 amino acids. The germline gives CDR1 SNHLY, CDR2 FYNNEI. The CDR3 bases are TGTGCCAGCAGTGTTCACTACAATGAGCAGTTCTTC. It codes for CASSVHYNEQFF. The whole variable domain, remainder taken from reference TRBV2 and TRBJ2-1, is EPEVTQTPSHQVTQMGQEVILRCVPISNHLYFYWYRQILGQKVEFLVSFYNNEISEKSEIFDDQFSVERPDGSNFTLKIRSTKLEDSAMYFCASSVHYNEQFFGPGTRLTVL.

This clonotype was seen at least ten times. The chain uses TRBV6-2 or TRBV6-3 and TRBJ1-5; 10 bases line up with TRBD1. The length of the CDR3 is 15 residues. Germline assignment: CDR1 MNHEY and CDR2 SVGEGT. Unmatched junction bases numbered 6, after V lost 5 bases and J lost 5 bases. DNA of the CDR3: TGTGCCAGCAGTCCGGGACAGGGGTTGTATCAGCCCCAGCATTTT. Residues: CASSPGQGLYQPQHF.

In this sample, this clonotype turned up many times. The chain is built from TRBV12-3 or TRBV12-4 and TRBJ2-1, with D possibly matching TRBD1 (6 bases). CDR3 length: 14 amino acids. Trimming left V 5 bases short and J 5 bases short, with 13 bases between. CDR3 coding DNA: TGTGCCAGCAGTCCCCCGGACAGAGACAATGAGCAGTTCTTC. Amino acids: CASSPPDRDNEQFF.

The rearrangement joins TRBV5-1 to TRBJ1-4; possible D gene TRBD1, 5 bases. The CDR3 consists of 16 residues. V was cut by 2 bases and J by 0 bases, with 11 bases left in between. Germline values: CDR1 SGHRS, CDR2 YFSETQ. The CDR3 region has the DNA TGCGCCAGCAGCTTATCAGGGCCTGCAACTAATGAAAAACTGTTTTTT. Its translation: CASSLSGPATNEKLFF.

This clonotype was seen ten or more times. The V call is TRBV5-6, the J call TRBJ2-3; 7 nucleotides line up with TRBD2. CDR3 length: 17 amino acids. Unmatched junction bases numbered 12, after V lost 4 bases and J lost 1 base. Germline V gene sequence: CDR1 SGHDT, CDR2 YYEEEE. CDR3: CASSTGGGFTGTDTQYF. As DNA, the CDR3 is TGTGCCAGCAGCACGGGAGGTGGTTTCACCGGCACAGATACGCAGTATTTT.

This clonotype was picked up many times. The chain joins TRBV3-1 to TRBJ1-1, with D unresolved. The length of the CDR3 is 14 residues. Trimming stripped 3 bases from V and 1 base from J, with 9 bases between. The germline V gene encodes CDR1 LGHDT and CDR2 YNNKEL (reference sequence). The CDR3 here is CASSHLAANTEAFF. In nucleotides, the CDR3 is TGTGCCAGCAGCCATCTTGCTGCGAACACTGAAGCTTTCTTT.

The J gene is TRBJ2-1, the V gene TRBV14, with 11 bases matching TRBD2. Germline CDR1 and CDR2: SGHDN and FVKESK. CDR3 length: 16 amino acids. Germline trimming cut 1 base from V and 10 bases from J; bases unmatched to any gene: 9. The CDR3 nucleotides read TGTGCCAGCAGCCAAGGGGATCTAGCGGGAGGAGAGGAGCAGTTCTTC. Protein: CASSQGDLAGGEEQFF.

CDR3: CSARLAAVDTQYF. The CDR3 DNA sequence: TGCAGTGCTAGACTAGCCGCGGTTGATACGCAGTATTTT. This chain uses TRBV20-1 with TRBJ2-3; weak D call: TRBD2 (5 bases). Trimming shortened V by 2 bases and J by 6 bases, and 12 bases separated the two germline ends. The CDR3 runs 13 residues. Germline lookup yields CDR1 DFQATT and CDR2 SNEGSKA (reference sequence).

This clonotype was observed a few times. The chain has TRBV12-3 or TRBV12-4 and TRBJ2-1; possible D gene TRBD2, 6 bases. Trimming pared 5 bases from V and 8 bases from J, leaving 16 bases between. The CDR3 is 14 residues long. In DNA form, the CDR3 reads TGTGCCAGCAGTAGACTAGTAAAGTCCTATGAGCAGTTCTTC. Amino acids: CASSRLVKSYEQFF.

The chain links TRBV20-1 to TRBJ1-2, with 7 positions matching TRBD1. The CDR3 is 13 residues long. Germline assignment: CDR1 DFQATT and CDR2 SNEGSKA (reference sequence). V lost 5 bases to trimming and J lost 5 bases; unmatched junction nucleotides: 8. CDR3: CSASQQGGYGYTF. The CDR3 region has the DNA TGCAGTGCTTCACAGCAGGGGGGATATGGCTACACCTTC.

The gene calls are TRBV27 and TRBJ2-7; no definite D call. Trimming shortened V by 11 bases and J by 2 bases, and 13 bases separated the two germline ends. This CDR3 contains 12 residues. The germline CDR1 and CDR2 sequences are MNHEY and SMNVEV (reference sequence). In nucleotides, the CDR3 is TGTGCCCGGCCCGGCGGAACCTACGAGCAGTACTTC. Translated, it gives CARPGGTYEQYF.

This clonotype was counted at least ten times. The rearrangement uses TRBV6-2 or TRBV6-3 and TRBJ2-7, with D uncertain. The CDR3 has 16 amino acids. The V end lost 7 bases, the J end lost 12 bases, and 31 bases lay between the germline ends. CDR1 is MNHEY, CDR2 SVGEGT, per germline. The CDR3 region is CASTDPGFSVKSAGYF. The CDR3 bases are TGTGCCAGCACCGACCCGGGCTTCAGCGTCAAATCGGCCGGGTACTTC.

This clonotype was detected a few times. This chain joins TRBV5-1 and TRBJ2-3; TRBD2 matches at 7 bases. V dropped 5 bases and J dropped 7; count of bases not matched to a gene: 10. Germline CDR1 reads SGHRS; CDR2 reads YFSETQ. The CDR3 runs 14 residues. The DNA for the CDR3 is TGCGCCAGCAGTCGGGAGGCCGGAGGGAATACGCAGTATTTT. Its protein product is CASSREAGGNTQYF.

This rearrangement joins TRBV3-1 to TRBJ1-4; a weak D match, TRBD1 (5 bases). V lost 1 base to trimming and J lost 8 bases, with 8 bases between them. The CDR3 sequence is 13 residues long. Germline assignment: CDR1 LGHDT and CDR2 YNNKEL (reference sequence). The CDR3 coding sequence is TGTGCCAGCAGCCAAGTTCGGGGCGAAAAACTGTTTTTT. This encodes CASSQVRGEKLFF.

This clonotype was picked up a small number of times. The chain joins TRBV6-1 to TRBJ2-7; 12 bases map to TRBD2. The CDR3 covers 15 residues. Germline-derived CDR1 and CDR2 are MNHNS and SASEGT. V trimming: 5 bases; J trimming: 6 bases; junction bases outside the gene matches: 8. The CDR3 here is CASSSGLAGWSEQYF. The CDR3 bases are TGTGCCAGCAGTTCAGGACTAGCGGGATGGTCCGAGCAGTACTTC.

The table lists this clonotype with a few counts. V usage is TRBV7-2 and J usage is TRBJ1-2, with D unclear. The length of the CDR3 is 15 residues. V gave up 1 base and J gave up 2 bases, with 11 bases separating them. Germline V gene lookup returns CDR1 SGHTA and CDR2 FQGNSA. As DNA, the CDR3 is TGTGCCAGCAGCTTAGTGGTGGGCGGAAACTATGGCTACACCTTC. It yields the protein CASSLVVGGNYGYTF.

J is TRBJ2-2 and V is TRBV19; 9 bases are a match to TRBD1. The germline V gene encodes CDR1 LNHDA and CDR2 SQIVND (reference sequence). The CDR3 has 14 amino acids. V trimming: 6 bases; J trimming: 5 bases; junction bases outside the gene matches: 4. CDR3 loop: CASSGQGMTGELFF. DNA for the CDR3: TGTGCCAGTAGCGGACAGGGGATGACCGGGGAGCTGTTTTTT.

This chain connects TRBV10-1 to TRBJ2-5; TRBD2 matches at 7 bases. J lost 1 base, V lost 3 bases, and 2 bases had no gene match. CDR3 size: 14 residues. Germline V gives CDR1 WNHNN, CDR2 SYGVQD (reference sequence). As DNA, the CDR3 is TGCGCCAGCAGTGACGGGAGGATCCAAGAGACCCAGTACTTC. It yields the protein CASSDGRIQETQYF.

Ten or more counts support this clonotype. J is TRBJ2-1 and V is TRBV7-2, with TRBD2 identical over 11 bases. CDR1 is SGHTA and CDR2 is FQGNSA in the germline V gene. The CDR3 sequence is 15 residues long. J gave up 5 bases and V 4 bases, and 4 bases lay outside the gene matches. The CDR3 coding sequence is TGTGCCAGCAGCTCAATAGCGGGGGGGCACAATGAGCAGTTCTTC. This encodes CASSSIAGGHNEQFF.